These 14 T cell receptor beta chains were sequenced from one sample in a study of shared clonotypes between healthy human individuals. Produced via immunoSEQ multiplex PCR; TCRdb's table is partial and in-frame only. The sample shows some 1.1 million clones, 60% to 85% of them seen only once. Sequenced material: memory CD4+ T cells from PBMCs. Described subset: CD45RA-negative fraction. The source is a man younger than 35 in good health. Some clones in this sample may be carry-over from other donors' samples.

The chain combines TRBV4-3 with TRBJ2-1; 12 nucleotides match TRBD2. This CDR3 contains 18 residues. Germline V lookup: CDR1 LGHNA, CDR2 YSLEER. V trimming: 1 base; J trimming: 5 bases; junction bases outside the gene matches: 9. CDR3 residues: CASSQVGLAGNTHNEQFF. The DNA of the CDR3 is TGCGCCAGCAGCCAAGTCGGACTAGCGGGAAATACCCACAATGAGCAGTTCTTC.

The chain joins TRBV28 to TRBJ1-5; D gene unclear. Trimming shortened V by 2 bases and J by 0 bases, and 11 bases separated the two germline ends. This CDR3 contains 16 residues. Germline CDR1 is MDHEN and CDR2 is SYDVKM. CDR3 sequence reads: CASSLEQPYSNQPQHF. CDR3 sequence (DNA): TGTGCCAGCAGTTTAGAACAGCCTTATAGCAATCAGCCCCAGCATTTT. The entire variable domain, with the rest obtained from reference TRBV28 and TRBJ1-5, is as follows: DVKVTQSSRYLVKRTGEKVFLECVQDMDHENMFWYRQDPGLGLRLIYFSYDVKMKEKGDIPEGYSVSREKKERFSLILESASTNQTSMYLCASSLEQPYSNQPQHFGDGTRLSIL.

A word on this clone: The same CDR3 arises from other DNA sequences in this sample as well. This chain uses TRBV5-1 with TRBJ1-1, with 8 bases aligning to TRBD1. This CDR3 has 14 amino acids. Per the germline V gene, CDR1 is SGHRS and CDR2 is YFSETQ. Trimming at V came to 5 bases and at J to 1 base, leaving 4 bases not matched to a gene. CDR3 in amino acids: CASRAGTGNTEAFF. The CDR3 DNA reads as TGCGCCAGCAGAGCCGGGACAGGGAACACTGAAGCTTTCTTT.

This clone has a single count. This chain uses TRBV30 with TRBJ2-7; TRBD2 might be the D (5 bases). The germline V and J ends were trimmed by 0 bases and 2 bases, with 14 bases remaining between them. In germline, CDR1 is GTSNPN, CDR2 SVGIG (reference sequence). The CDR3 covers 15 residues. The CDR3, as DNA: TGTGCCTGGAGTGTACTTCTGGGGAGAGCCTACGAGCAGTACTTC. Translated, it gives CAWSVLLGRAYEQYF. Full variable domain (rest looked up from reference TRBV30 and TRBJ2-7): SQTIHQWPATLVQPVGSPLSLECTVEGTSNPNLYWYRQAAGRGLQLLFYSVGIGQISSEVPQNLSASRPQDRQFILSSKKLLLSDSGFYLCAWSVLLGRAYEQYFGPGTRLTVT.

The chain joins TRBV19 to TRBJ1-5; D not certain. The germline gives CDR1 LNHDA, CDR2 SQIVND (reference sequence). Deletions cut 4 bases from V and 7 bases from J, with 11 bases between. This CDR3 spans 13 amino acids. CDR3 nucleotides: TGTGCCAGTAGTAGGGCCGGCCCGCAGCCCCAGCATTTT. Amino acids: CASSRAGPQPQHF.

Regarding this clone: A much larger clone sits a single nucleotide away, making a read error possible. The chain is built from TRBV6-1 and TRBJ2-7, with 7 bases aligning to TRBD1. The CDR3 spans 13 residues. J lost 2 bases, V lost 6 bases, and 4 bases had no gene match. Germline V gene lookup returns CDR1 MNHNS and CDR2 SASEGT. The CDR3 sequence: CASRETGAYEQYF. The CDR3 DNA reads TGTGCCAGCAGGGAAACAGGGGCCTACGAGCAGTACTTC.

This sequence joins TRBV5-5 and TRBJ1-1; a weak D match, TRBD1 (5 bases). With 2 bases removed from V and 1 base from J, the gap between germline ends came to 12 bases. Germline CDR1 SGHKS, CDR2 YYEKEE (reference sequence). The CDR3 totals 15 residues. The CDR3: CASSFSGYPNTEAFF. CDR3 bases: TGTGCCAGCAGCTTCTCAGGGTATCCGAACACTGAAGCTTTCTTT.

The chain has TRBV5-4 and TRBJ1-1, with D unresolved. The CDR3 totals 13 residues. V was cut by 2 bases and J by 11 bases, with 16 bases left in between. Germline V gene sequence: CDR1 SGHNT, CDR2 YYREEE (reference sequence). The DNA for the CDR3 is TGTGCCAGCAGCTTATCGTATCGGACGTTGGCTTTCTTT. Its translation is CASSLSYRTLAFF.

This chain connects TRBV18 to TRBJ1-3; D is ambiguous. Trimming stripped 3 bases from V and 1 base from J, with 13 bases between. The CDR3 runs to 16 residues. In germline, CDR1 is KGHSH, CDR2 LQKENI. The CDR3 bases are TGTGCCAGCTCACCTCAAGGATTTCCTTCTGGAAACACCATATATTTT. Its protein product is CASSPQGFPSGNTIYF.

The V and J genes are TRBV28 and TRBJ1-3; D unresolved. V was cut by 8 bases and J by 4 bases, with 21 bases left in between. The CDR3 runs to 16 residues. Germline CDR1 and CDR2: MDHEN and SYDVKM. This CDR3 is CASQSAGLNSGNTIYF. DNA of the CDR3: TGTGCCAGCCAGTCGGCAGGCTTAAACTCCGGAAACACCATATATTTT.

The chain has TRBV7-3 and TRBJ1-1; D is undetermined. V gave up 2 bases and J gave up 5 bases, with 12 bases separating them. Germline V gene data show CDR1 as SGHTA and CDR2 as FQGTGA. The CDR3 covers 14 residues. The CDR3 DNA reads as TGTGCCAGCAGCTTATCGTATGGGGTAACTGAAGCTTTCTTT. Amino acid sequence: CASSLSYGVTEAFF.

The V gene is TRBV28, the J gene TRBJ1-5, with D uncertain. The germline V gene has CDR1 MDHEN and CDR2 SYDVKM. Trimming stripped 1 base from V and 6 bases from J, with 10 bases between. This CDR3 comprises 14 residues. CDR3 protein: CASSLSLGVQPQHF. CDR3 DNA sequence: TGTGCCAGCAGTTTATCCCTCGGAGTTCAGCCCCAGCATTTT.

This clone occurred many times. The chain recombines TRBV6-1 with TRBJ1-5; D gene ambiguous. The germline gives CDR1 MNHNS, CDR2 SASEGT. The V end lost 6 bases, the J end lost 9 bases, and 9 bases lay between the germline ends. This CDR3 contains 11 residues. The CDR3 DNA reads TGTGCCAGCAGCCAGGCCAGGCCCCAGCATTTT. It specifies CASSQARPQHF.

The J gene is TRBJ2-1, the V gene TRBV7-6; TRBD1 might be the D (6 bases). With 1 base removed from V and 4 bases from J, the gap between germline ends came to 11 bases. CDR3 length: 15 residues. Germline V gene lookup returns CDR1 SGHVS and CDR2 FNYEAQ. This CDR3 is CASSLGTRGYNEQFF. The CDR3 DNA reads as TGTGCCAGCAGCTTAGGTACTAGGGGGTACAATGAGCAGTTCTTC.